These T cell receptor beta chains were read from a single sample in a study of shared clonotypes between healthy human individuals. Profiling relied on immunoSEQ multiplex PCR, and the TCRdb table lists in-frame clones only, not all of them. The sample carries nearly 2 million clones, roughly 94% recorded once. The sequenced sample consisted of naive CD8+ T cells sorted from blood. Source of these receptors: a man aged 18 to 35 in good health. CDR3s include the opening cysteine and the closing phenylalanine or tryptophan. The order of the fields is J gene, V gene, D gene, clone size, CDR3 protein, CDR3 DNA. The D gene is left open where the match is weak. Rows give clone size only sometimes, using once, few, many, or a class for an expanded clone.

J: TRBJ2-7
V: TRBV9
D: -
size: -
CDR3: CASSSRYSTQAGEQYF
DNA: TGTGCCAGCAGCTCTCGCTACTCAACTCAGGCAGGGGAGCAGTACTTC

J: TRBJ2-1
V: TRBV7-9
D: -
size: -
CDR3: CASSLVPRDTGNEQFF
DNA: TGTGCCAGCAGCTTAGTTCCCCGGGATACGGGGAATGAGCAGTTCTTC

J: TRBJ1-2
V: TRBV18
D: -
size: -
CDR3: CASSPSLGERRFYGYTF
DNA: TGTGCCAGCTCACCCTCCCTGGGCGAGAGAAGATTCTATGGCTACACCTTC

J: TRBJ2-7
V: TRBV7-9
D: TRBD1
size: -
CDR3: CASSKTGEQYF
DNA: TGTGCCAGCAGCAAGACAGGGGAGCAGTACTTC

J: TRBJ2-3
V: TRBV27
D: TRBD2
size: -
CDR3: CASSTIDGLAGDTDTQYF
DNA: TGTGCCAGCAGTACGATAGACGGCCTAGCGGGTGACACAGATACGCAGTATTTT

J: TRBJ2-7
V: TRBV30
D: TRBD2
size: -
CDR3: CAWSVSGRSYEQYF
DNA: TGTGCCTGGAGTGTATCCGGGAGGTCCTACGAGCAGTACTTC

J: TRBJ1-2
V: TRBV5-1
D: TRBD1
size: -
CDR3: CASSPGQVLFGYTF
DNA: TGCGCCAGCAGCCCCGGACAGGTCCTTTTTGGCTACACCTTC

J: TRBJ1-3
V: TRBV9
D: TRBD1
size: -
CDR3: CASSPIQGAGGNTIYF
DNA: TGTGCCAGCAGCCCAATCCAGGGGGCAGGTGGAAACACCATATATTTT

J: TRBJ1-5
V: TRBV6-5
D: -
size: -
CDR3: CASSPESDQPQHF
DNA: TGTGCCAGCAGCCCGGAGTCGGACCAGCCCCAGCATTTT

J: TRBJ2-1
V: TRBV7-9
D: -
size: -
CDR3: CASSPDLNEQFF
DNA: TGTGCCAGCAGCCCGGACCTCAATGAGCAGTTCTTC

J: TRBJ2-7
V: TRBV6-6
D: -
size: -
CDR3: CASTKLGTYEQYF
DNA: TGTGCCAGCACCAAGTTAGGGACCTACGAGCAGTACTTC

J: TRBJ2-1
V: TRBV30
D: -
size: -
CDR3: CAWSRAFDNEQFF
DNA: TGTGCCTGGAGTAGGGCTTTTGACAATGAGCAGTTCTTC

J: TRBJ2-2
V: TRBV5-6
D: -
size: -
CDR3: CASSNETGGGAGELFF
DNA: TGTGCCAGCAGCAATGAGACCGGAGGCGGGGCCGGGGAGCTGTTTTTT

J: TRBJ2-7
V: TRBV27
D: -
size: -
CDR3: CASSPDGPWEQYF
DNA: TGTGCCAGCAGCCCCGACGGACCTTGGGAGCAGTACTTC

J: TRBJ2-1
V: TRBV9
D: -
size: once
CDR3: CASSASYNEQFF
DNA: TGTGCCAGCAGCGCCTCATACAATGAGCAGTTCTTC

J: TRBJ2-3
V: TRBV6-5
D: TRBD2
size: -
CDR3: CASSYLASGPDTQYF
DNA: TGTGCCAGCAGTTACTTGGCTAGCGGGCCAGATACGCAGTATTTT

J: TRBJ1-2
V: TRBV27
D: -
size: -
CDR3: CASSFGSGDGYTF
DNA: TGTGCCAGCAGTTTTGGATCGGGGGATGGCTACACCTTC

J: TRBJ2-3
V: TRBV7-6
D: -
size: -
CDR3: CASSTSTDTQYF
DNA: TGTGCCAGCAGCACTAGCACAGATACGCAGTATTTT

J: TRBJ1-1
V: TRBV5-6
D: -
size: once
CDR3: CASSMDSTVLNTEAFF
DNA: TGTGCCAGCAGCATGGACAGTACAGTCCTTAACACTGAAGCTTTCTTT

J: TRBJ2-1
V: TRBV7-9
D: TRBD1
size: -
CDR3: CASSFDRGLYNEQFF
DNA: TGTGCCAGCAGCTTCGACAGGGGGCTCTACAATGAGCAGTTCTTC

J: TRBJ2-7
V: TRBV14
D: -
size: -
CDR3: CASSQGSGPSYEQYF
DNA: TGTGCCAGCAGCCAAGGTAGCGGTCCTTCCTACGAGCAGTACTTC

J: TRBJ2-1
V: TRBV7-9
D: TRBD2
size: -
CDR3: CASSPGLAGGPGNEQFF
DNA: TGTGCCAGCAGCCCCGGACTAGCGGGAGGGCCGGGGAATGAGCAGTTCTTC

J: TRBJ2-7
V: TRBV14
D: -
size: -
CDR3: CASSQESGRTYEQYF
DNA: TGTGCCAGCAGCCAAGAATCCGGACGGACCTACGAGCAGTACTTC

J: TRBJ1-5
V: TRBV28
D: -
size: -
CDR3: CASSPQGLNQPQHF
DNA: TGTGCCAGCAGCCCACAGGGTCTCAATCAGCCCCAGCATTTT

J: TRBJ1-5
V: TRBV7-2
D: -
size: -
CDR3: CASSPTYSNQPQHF
DNA: TGTGCCAGCAGTCCAACGTATAGCAATCAGCCCCAGCATTTT

J: TRBJ2-5
V: TRBV5-6
D: TRBD1
size: -
CDR3: CASSLVQGQETQYF
DNA: TGTGCCAGCAGCTTGGTACAGGGGCAAGAGACCCAGTACTTC

J: TRBJ2-7
V: TRBV28
D: -
size: -
CDR3: CASSRGTSSSYEQYF
DNA: TGTGCCAGCAGTAGGGGGACGAGCAGCTCCTACGAGCAGTACTTC

J: TRBJ2-7
V: TRBV30
D: -
size: -
CDR3: CAWSLGSYEQYF
DNA: TGTGCCTGGAGTCTTGGCTCCTACGAGCAGTACTTC

J: TRBJ2-5
V: TRBV7-9
D: TRBD2
size: -
CDR3: CASLGDLLAGEYQETQYF
DNA: TGTGCCAGCCTCGGGGACTTACTAGCGGGAGAGTACCAAGAGACCCAGTACTTC

J: TRBJ2-7
V: TRBV29-1
D: TRBD1
size: -
CDR3: CSVDPGQGAGEQYF
DNA: TGCAGCGTTGACCCAGGACAGGGGGCTGGCGAGCAGTACTTC

J: TRBJ1-2
V: TRBV5-4
D: -
size: -
CDR3: CASNPGVGAGLGYTF
DNA: TGTGCCAGCAACCCGGGAGTGGGCGCCGGCCTGGGCTACACCTTC

J: TRBJ1-2
V: TRBV27
D: -
size: once
CDR3: CASRGRGNYGYTF
DNA: TGTGCCAGCAGGGGTCGGGGAAACTATGGCTACACCTTC

J: TRBJ1-2
V: TRBV28
D: -
size: -
CDR3: CASSSNGYTF
DNA: TGTGCCAGCAGCTCTAATGGCTACACCTTC

J: TRBJ1-2
V: TRBV9
D: TRBD1
size: -
CDR3: CASSVDRTGGNYGYTF
DNA: TGTGCCAGCAGCGTAGATCGGACAGGGGGAAACTATGGCTACACCTTC

J: TRBJ1-1
V: TRBV28
D: TRBD1
size: once
CDR3: CASSLIDLGQGGTEAFF
DNA: TGTGCCAGCAGTTTAATAGATCTGGGACAGGGGGGGACTGAAGCTTTCTTT

J: TRBJ2-1
V: TRBV11-3
D: TRBD2
size: -
CDR3: CASSPGEGSSYNEQFF
DNA: TGTGCCAGCAGCCCCGGGGAGGGGAGCTCCTACAATGAGCAGTTCTTC

J: TRBJ1-1
V: TRBV2
D: -
size: -
CDR3: CASPEVLGAGDTEAFF
DNA: TGTGCCAGTCCGGAAGTATTGGGGGCGGGGGACACTGAAGCTTTCTTT

J: TRBJ2-5
V: TRBV4-1
D: -
size: -
CDR3: CASSHVGEETQYF
DNA: TGCGCCAGCAGCCACGTGGGCGAGGAGACCCAGTACTTC

J: TRBJ2-7
V: TRBV7-9
D: TRBD2
size: -
CDR3: CASSLAYSAGGSYEQYF
DNA: TGTGCCAGCAGCTTAGCATATTCGGCGGGAGGATCCTACGAGCAGTACTTC

J: TRBJ1-3
V: TRBV27
D: TRBD1
size: -
CDR3: CASSFPGTGIDPSGNTIYF
DNA: TGTGCCAGCAGTTTCCCCGGGACAGGGATTGATCCATCTGGAAACACCATATATTTT

J: TRBJ2-1
V: TRBV29-1
D: TRBD2
size: -
CDR3: CSVGPSGTFSEQFF
DNA: TGCAGCGTTGGACCTAGCGGGACCTTCTCGGAGCAGTTCTTC

J: TRBJ1-5
V: TRBV7-6
D: -
size: -
CDR3: CTSSLGVSNQPQHF
DNA: TGTACCAGCAGCTTAGGGGTAAGCAATCAGCCCCAGCATTTT

J: TRBJ2-2
V: TRBV4-1
D: -
size: -
CDR3: CASSPDPSGELFF
DNA: TGCGCCAGCAGCCCGGACCCATCCGGGGAGCTGTTTTTT

J: TRBJ2-7
V: TRBV4-1
D: -
size: -
CDR3: CASSQDPGKSYEQYF
DNA: TGCGCCAGCAGCCAAGATCCGGGCAAGTCCTACGAGCAGTACTTC

J: TRBJ1-2
V: TRBV5-6
D: TRBD1
size: -
CDR3: CASSSDRDVPPYGYTF
DNA: TGTGCCAGCAGCTCGGACAGGGATGTCCCCCCCTATGGCTACACCTTC

J: TRBJ1-1
V: TRBV4-3
D: -
size: -
CDR3: CASSQDPLGMNTEAFF
DNA: TGCGCCAGCAGCCAAGATCCCCTGGGAATGAACACTGAAGCTTTCTTT

J: TRBJ2-7
V: TRBV7-9
D: TRBD2
size: -
CDR3: CASSLVGGSGSYEQYF
DNA: TGTGCCAGCAGCTTAGTTGGCGGGAGCGGTTCCTACGAGCAGTACTTC

J: TRBJ2-5
V: TRBV7-2
D: TRBD2
size: -
CDR3: CASSLAIAGQETQYF
DNA: TGTGCCAGCAGCTTAGCCATAGCGGGGCAAGAGACCCAGTACTTC

J: TRBJ2-3
V: TRBV5-1
D: -
size: -
CDR3: CASSSGPTATDTQYF
DNA: TGCGCCAGCAGCTCGGGACCTACTGCCACAGATACGCAGTATTTT

J: TRBJ2-5
V: TRBV9
D: -
size: -
CDR3: CASSAQWGQETQYF
DNA: TGTGCCAGCAGCGCCCAGTGGGGCCAAGAGACCCAGTACTTC

J: TRBJ2-7
V: TRBV10-3
D: -
size: -
CDR3: CAITPSAGWDEQYF
DNA: TGTGCCATCACCCCCTCGGCAGGTTGGGACGAGCAGTACTTC

J: TRBJ2-7
V: TRBV10-2
D: TRBD2
size: -
CDR3: CASREGLAGVEQYF
DNA: TGCGCCAGCAGAGAAGGACTAGCGGGAGTAGAGCAGTACTTC

J: TRBJ2-7
V: TRBV6-6
D: -
size: -
CDR3: CATGSEQYF
DNA: TGTGCCACGGGTAGCGAGCAGTACTTC

J: TRBJ2-5
V: TRBV5-5
D: TRBD1
size: -
CDR3: CASSFPDRAYETQYF
DNA: TGTGCCAGCAGCTTTCCTGACAGGGCATATGAGACCCAGTACTTC

J: TRBJ1-5
V: TRBV30
D: -
size: -
CDR3: CAWKGIGNQPQHF
DNA: TGTGCCTGGAAGGGAATAGGCAATCAGCCCCAGCATTTT

J: TRBJ2-2
V: TRBV28
D: -
size: -
CDR3: CASSVLRTMTGELFF
DNA: TGTGCCAGCAGTGTTCTTCGGACAATGACCGGGGAGCTGTTTTTT

J: TRBJ2-5
V: TRBV7-3
D: -
size: -
CDR3: CASSWAGSYQETQYF
DNA: TGTGCCAGCAGCTGGGCGGGGTCGTACCAAGAGACCCAGTACTTC

J: TRBJ2-2
V: TRBV7-9
D: TRBD2
size: -
CDR3: CASSSGLAGVVTGELFF
DNA: TGTGCCAGCAGCTCGGGACTAGCGGGAGTAGTAACCGGGGAGCTGTTTTTT

J: TRBJ2-7
V: TRBV5-5
D: -
size: once
CDR3: CASSLDLPPDEQYF
DNA: TGTGCCAGCAGCTTGGATCTACCCCCGGACGAGCAGTACTTC

J: TRBJ1-2
V: TRBV2
D: -
size: once
CDR3: CASSFRQDPNYGYTF
DNA: TGTGCCAGCAGCTTTAGACAGGATCCTAACTATGGCTACACCTTC